This T cell receptor (beta chain) stems from a study of blood T cell repertoires in COVID-19. This clone was observed once. CDR3 size: 16 residues. The trim removed 4 bases at V and 5 bases at J, leaving 11 bases unmatched. Germline CDR1 SGHNT, CDR2 YYREEE (reference sequence). Clones were sequenced by immunoSEQ multiplex PCR, and TCRdb holds only the in-frame ones, with some missing. This sample has 45,000 to 60,000 clones, with 65% to 90% found just once. The clonotype was recovered from a man between 60 and 75 years old with acute or convalescent COVID-19. The sample comprised peripheral blood. The rearrangement uses TRBV5-4 and TRBJ2-1; 8 bases fit TRBD2. The CDR3 DNA reads TGTGCCAGCAGCCCCCCCATTGCTAGCGGGCACAATGAGCAGTTCTTC. Translating gives CASSPPIASGHNEQFF.